This TCR beta chain originates from a study of identical twins. This CDR3 contains 17 residues. Germline V gene data show CDR1 as MNHNS and CDR2 as SASEGT. Trimming took off 4 bases at V and 3 bases at J, with 18 bases between the two ends. Study results and limitations: The abundant beta clonotypes from cord blood had fewer insertions, and memory repertoires had none of this. Beta out-of-frame sequences showed weaker excess twin sharing.

Turning to this clonotype: What it binds is not known.

TCRdb recomputed calls from the 5' RACE reads with MiXCR, one row per CDR3 protein. The sample lists a few hundred thousand distinct CDR3 sequences, approximately 25% seen once, with roughly 3% in the top ten. This same sample was also part of a study on T cells expressing NK-cell markers. According to that study: Sorted CD3+CD56+NKG2C+, CD3+CD56+NKG2C- and CD3+CD56-NKG2C+ T cells provided the TCR beta repertoires. Among eight sequenced donors, seven carried HCMV seropositivity while one was seronegative.

This receptor was taken from a woman younger than 35 in good health. Material for sequencing was CD4+ T cells sorted from blood. The chain couples TRBV6-1 to TRBJ2-2; a weak D match, TRBD2 (5 bases). CDR3 in DNA: TGTGCCAGCAGTGCTCAGGTTGAGGAAGCGGACACCGGGGAGCTGTTTTTT. Its translation is CASSAQVEEADTGELFF.